The clone carrying this T cell receptor (beta chain) came up many times. The data stem from a study of T cells in Graves' hyperthyroidism and ophthalmopathy. Active moderate-to-severe ophthalmopathy, Clinical Activity Score at least 3, NOSPECS at least 4, under 3 months' duration. V was clipped by 2 bases and J by 0 bases, with 8 bases between them. Per germline, CDR1 MNHEY and CDR2 SVGAGI. The CDR3 is made up of 15 amino acids. Amplification of TCR beta CDR3 regions used RNA as the template. Primed by the HTBI set, a first-round RT-PCR was run on the TCR CDR3. One entry per CDR3 protein results from TCRdb running MiXCR on the multiplex PCR reads. The repertoire holds 300,000 to 500,000 distinct CDR3 sequences, with around 15% as singletons.

Specimen: blood. This chain connects TRBV6-5 to TRBJ2-1; no firm D call. This clonotype was sampled from a man in his fifties with Graves' ophthalmopathy. The CDR3 DNA is TGTGCCAGCAGTTACGGGGTTAGCTCCTACAATGAGCAGTTCTTC. Its translation: CASSYGVSSYNEQFF.